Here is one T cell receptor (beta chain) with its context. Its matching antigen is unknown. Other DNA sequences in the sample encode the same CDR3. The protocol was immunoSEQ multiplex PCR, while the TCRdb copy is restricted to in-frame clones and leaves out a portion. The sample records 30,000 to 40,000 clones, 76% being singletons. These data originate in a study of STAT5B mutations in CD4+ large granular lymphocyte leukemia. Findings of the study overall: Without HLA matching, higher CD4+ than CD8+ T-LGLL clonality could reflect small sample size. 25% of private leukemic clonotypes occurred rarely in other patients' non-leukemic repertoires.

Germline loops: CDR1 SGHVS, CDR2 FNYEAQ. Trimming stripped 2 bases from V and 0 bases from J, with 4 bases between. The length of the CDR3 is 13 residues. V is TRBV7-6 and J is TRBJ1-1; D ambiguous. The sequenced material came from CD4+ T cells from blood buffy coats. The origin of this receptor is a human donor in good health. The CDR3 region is CASSLSVNTEAFF. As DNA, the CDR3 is TGTGCCAGCAGCTTATCAGTGAACACTGAAGCTTTCTTT.